This T cell receptor beta chain was sequenced for a study of a mutant IDH1 vaccine in newly diagnosed glioma. The table lists this clone with a few counts. The antigen remains unidentified. In germline, CDR1 is MNHNS, CDR2 SASEGT. Trimming left V 3 bases short and J 0 bases short, with 9 bases between. The CDR3 runs 15 residues. As for time point: week 35, safety follow-up. The study gave 300 ug of mutant IDH1 20-mer peptide per vaccine dose, with topical imiquimod. Generated by immunoSEQ multiplex PCR, the TCRdb table keeps only in-frame clones and is missing some. This sample has roughly 32,000 clones; 79% occur once, and the top ten carry roughly 9.3%.

The receptor was isolated from a young woman with glioma. Some clones in this sample may be carry-over from other donors' samples. Material: PBMCs, obtained from a glioma patient whose treatment included an IDH1 peptide vaccine. The chain employs TRBV6-1 and TRBJ1-3, with D unclear. CDR3 protein: CASSEERDSGNTIYF. DNA of the CDR3: TGTGCCAGCAGTGAGGAGAGGGACTCTGGAAACACCATATATTTT.